This T cell receptor beta chain was retrieved from a study of blood T cell repertoires in COVID-19. The overall study: Samples representing acute and convalescent COVID-19 were sourced from the United States, Italy and Spain. Nucleic acid was either cDNA or gDNA, and it came from T cells, B-cell-depleted T cells, or PBMCs.

Original handling: Estimation of nucleated cell counts was performed using reference gene primer amplification. Assay: immunoSEQ multiplex PCR; the TCRdb copy retains only in-frame clones and omits some. V, J and clone size derive from that table, while D and trimming were established from the DNA sequence. The sample holds more than 100,000 clones; about 90% are singletons and the top ten take 5% to 7.5%. V dropped 6 bases and J dropped 3; count of bases not matched to a gene: 8. Germline values: CDR1 MDHEN, CDR2 SYDVKM. The CDR3 is 16 residues long. V usage is TRBV28 and J usage is TRBJ1-2; 12 nucleotides line up with TRBD1. The TCR was taken from a human donor in a cohort sampled during active COVID-19. Specimen: peripheral blood. DNA of the CDR3: TGTGCCAGCAGCTCCGGGACAGGGGGCGGACACTATGGCTACACCTTC. Translating gives CASSSGTGGGHYGYTF.